The rows below give T cell receptor beta chains drawn from one sample of a study of blood T cell repertoires in COVID-19. This table comes from immunoSEQ multiplex PCR, and its TCRdb copy is limited to in-frame clones, with some not included. The data contain about 440,000 clones, approximately 90% of them singletons. The sample was peripheral blood. The receptors stem from a woman aged 25 to 39 with acute or convalescent COVID-19. The CDR3 runs from the conserved cysteine through the conserved F or W. The D gene is left open where the match is weak. Clone size is given for some rows only: seen once, a few or many times, or a class if the clone is expanded.

v_call	clone_size	d_call	j_call	cdr3_aa	cdr3_nt
TRBV19	.	.	TRBJ2-3	CASSIGAGASTDTQYF	TGTGCCAGTAGTATTGGGGCGGGGGCTAGCACAGATACGCAGTATTTT
TRBV6-1	.	.	TRBJ2-1	CASSDLTGAYNEQFF	TGTGCCAGCAGTGACCTGACAGGAGCATACAATGAGCAGTTCTTC
TRBV18	.	.	TRBJ1-2	CASSPPGYRDTNYGYTF	TGTGCCAGCTCACCACCCGGATACCGGGACACTAACTATGGCTACACCTTC
TRBV6-1	.	.	TRBJ1-2	CASSEVKQGTNYGYTF	TGTGCCAGCAGTGAAGTCAAACAGGGAACTAACTATGGCTACACCTTC
TRBV7-3	.	.	TRBJ2-2	CASSLNPGTMNTGELFF	TGTGCCAGCAGCTTGAATCCCGGGACAATGAACACCGGGGAGCTGTTTTTT
TRBV6-5	.	.	TRBJ1-1	CASSGIGGRNTEAFF	TGTGCCAGCAGCGGCATCGGAGGCAGGAACACTGAAGCTTTCTTT
TRBV4-2	.	.	TRBJ1-1	CASSLTGWDTEAFF	TGTGCCAGCAGCCTAACAGGATGGGACACTGAAGCTTTCTTT
TRBV5-1	.	TRBD1	TRBJ2-7	CASSLRTGETYEQYF	TGCGCCAGCAGCTTGAGGACAGGGGAAACCTACGAGCAGTACTTC
TRBV5-1	.	TRBD1	TRBJ1-2	CASSSYIQGVNYGYTF	TGCGCCAGCAGCTCGTATATACAGGGGGTCAACTATGGCTACACCTTC
TRBV4-1	.	.	TRBJ1-2	CASSQVRGDYGYTF	TGCGCCAGCAGCCAAGTAAGGGGTGACTATGGCTACACCTTC
TRBV27	.	.	TRBJ2-3	CASSLSTTRSGTQYF	TGTGCCAGCAGTTTATCGACTACTCGTAGTGGTACGCAGTATTTT
TRBV19	.	TRBD1	TRBJ2-4	CASSIGFRDRGTKNIQYF	TGTGCCAGTAGTATAGGATTCCGGGACAGGGGTACCAAAAACATTCAGTACTTC
TRBV5-1	once	.	TRBJ2-7	CASAPKTGTIQQYF	TGCGCCAGTGCCCCGAAGACAGGTACTATCCAGCAGTACTTC
TRBV11-2	.	.	TRBJ2-7	CASSLGSGHPYEQYF	TGTGCCAGCAGCTTAGGATCTGGGCATCCCTACGAGCAGTACTTC
TRBV3-1/TRBV3-2	.	.	TRBJ2-3	CASSQASQDTQYF	TGTGCCAGCAGCCAAGCGAGTCAAGATACGCAGTATTTT
TRBV5-6	.	TRBD1	TRBJ2-3	CASSWGTVDTQYF	TGTGCCAGCAGCTGGGGGACAGTTGATACGCAGTATTTT
TRBV18	.	.	TRBJ1-3	CASSPGATGNTIYF	TGTGCCAGCTCACCAGGGGCCACTGGAAACACCATATATTTT
TRBV20-1	.	TRBD1	TRBJ1-2	CSASFTRGQNYGYTF	TGCAGTGCTAGTTTTACAAGGGGGCAAAACTATGGCTACACCTTC
TRBV28	.	.	TRBJ1-5	CASRIGTWNQPQHF	TGTGCCAGCAGGATTGGGACATGGAATCAGCCCCAGCATTTT
TRBV15	.	.	TRBJ1-1	CATSRDLGASNTEAFF	TGTGCCACCAGCAGAGATCTAGGAGCCTCGAACACTGAAGCTTTCTTT
TRBV6-1	.	.	TRBJ1-1	CASSDRNTEAFF	TGTGCCAGCAGTGATCGGAACACTGAAGCTTTCTTT
TRBV10-1	.	TRBD1	TRBJ2-1	CASSRTGGPFDEQFF	TGCGCCAGCAGTCGGACAGGGGGCCCTTTCGATGAGCAGTTCTTC
TRBV5-5	.	TRBD1	TRBJ2-3	CASSYGQGVTDTQYF	TGTGCCAGCAGCTACGGACAGGGGGTTACAGATACGCAGTATTTT
TRBV5-1	.	TRBD1	TRBJ2-3	CASSAGQGAAAPNTQYF	TGCGCCAGCAGCGCCGGACAGGGCGCAGCGGCCCCTAATACGCAGTATTTT
TRBV18	.	TRBD1	TRBJ2-1	CASSPQTGGSYNEQFF	TGTGCCAGCTCACCCCAGACAGGGGGGTCCTACAATGAGCAGTTCTTC
TRBV7-9	.	TRBD2	TRBJ2-3	CASSSSGTSGGMGTDTQYF	TGTGCCAGCAGCTCCTCCGGGACTAGCGGGGGGATGGGCACAGATACGCAGTATTTT
TRBV19	.	.	TRBJ2-3	CASTANPVSDTQYF	TGTGCCAGTACTGCTAACCCCGTCTCAGATACGCAGTATTTT
TRBV5-1	once	TRBD2	TRBJ2-5	CASSPGGTFQETQYF	TGCGCCAGCAGCCCGGGGGGGACTTTCCAAGAGACCCAGTACTTC
TRBV18	.	.	TRBJ2-1	CASSDTRANEQFF	TGTGCCAGCTCAGATACCAGGGCCAATGAGCAGTTCTTC
TRBV2	.	.	TRBJ2-1	CASSEAGRDTYNEQFF	TGTGCCAGCAGTGAAGCGGGCAGGGATACCTACAATGAGCAGTTCTTC
TRBV5-4	.	.	TRBJ2-7	CASSPQGNEQYF	TGTGCCAGCAGCCCTCAGGGAAACGAGCAGTACTTC
TRBV21-1	.	.	TRBJ2-5	CASSQLRGVPGDKETQYF	TGTGCCAGCAGCCAACTCCGGGGGGTCCCAGGGGACAAAGAGACCCAGTACTTC
TRBV7-2	.	TRBD1	TRBJ2-7	CASSEWGQGNYEQYF	TGTGCCAGCAGCGAGTGGGGACAGGGAAACTACGAGCAGTACTTC
TRBV2	.	TRBD2	TRBJ2-3	CASSKLAGELADTQYF	TGTGCCAGCAGCAAACTAGCGGGGGAACTGGCAGATACGCAGTATTTT
TRBV7-3	.	.	TRBJ1-1	CASSLYAGTEAFF	TGTGCCAGCAGCTTGTACGCGGGAACTGAAGCTTTCTTT
TRBV3-1/TRBV3-2	.	.	TRBJ1-1	CASSRPPGTPGNTEAFF	TGTGCCAGCAGCCGGCCACCCGGGACACCGGGTAACACTGAAGCTTTCTTT
TRBV5-4	.	.	TRBJ1-2	CASSLGFGGYGYTF	TGTGCCAGCAGCTTGGGTTTCGGCGGCTATGGCTACACCTTC
TRBV13	.	.	TRBJ2-5	CASSSTRTIAIGETQYF	TGTGCCAGCAGCTCCACCCGGACTATAGCAATAGGCGAGACCCAGTACTTC
TRBV14	.	TRBD2	TRBJ2-5	CASSHPGDSSGGALETQYF	TGTGCCAGCAGCCATCCTGGGGACTCTAGCGGGGGGGCCCTGGAGACCCAGTACTTC